This TCR beta chain was captured in a study of memory CD4+ T cells and cytomegalovirus serostatus. This CDR3 contains 15 residues. Trimming took 3 bases from V and 5 from J; bases not matched to a gene: 6. Germline V gene data show CDR1 as SGDLS and CDR2 as YYNGEE. Notes on the study in general: Of around 160 reported CMV TCRbeta sequences, around 62 were found in memory CD4+ repertoires. Median bootstrapped AUC for CMV status was about 0.95 originally, about 0.9 US-trained.

In its sample, this clone was seen once. Its specificity is not known. TCRdb's copy holds only in-frame clones and misses some; the assay was immunoSEQ multiplex PCR. This table holds about 82,000 clones, about 85% found once. Single viable CD3+CD4+CD8-CD45RO+ cells were sorted as the memory CD4+ T cells. CMV serostatus came from serum IgG against pp150, pp28, p38, p52. The source of this sequence is an adult in good health and CMV-seronegative. Material for sequencing was memory CD4+ T cells from blood. The rearrangement joins TRBV9 to TRBJ2-5, with 11 nucleotides matching TRBD2. The CDR3 DNA is TGTGCCAGCAGCGAGATAGCGGGGGGGCCTGAGACCCAGTACTTC. Protein product: CASSEIAGGPETQYF.